There are many counts of the clone carrying this T cell receptor beta chain. Its antigen is still unknown. The data belong to a study of T cell repertoires in cytomegalovirus infection. The overall study: CMV infection plus the matching HLA type was flagged by public TCR beta signatures. Findings and caveats of the study: Clonotypes of TCR beta that were HLA-C-restricted and CMV-specific dominated the ex vivo response. Identification of carriers of CMV plus the relevant HLA was performed using cumulative public TCR beta family frequency.

In TCRdb, the reads were re-called with MiXCR into one record per CDR3 protein. The sample holds around 280,000 distinct CDR3 sequences, 9.6% seen once. Trimming took off 1 base at V and 6 bases at J, with 9 bases between the two ends. This CDR3 region has 13 residues. Sequencing was performed on PBMCs. This receptor was obtained from a human donor in good health (CMV status not recorded). Some clones in this sample may be carry-over from other donors' samples. The chain carries TRBV12-3 or TRBV12-4 and TRBJ1-1, with D possibly matching TRBD1 (5 bases). The CDR3 bases are TGTGCCAGCAGTTTAGGACAGAGTCCTGAAGCTTTCTTT. Encoded protein: CASSLGQSPEAFF.